This T cell receptor (beta chain) is drawn from a study of identical twins. Notes on the study in general: It was possible that invariant MAIT and iNKT cells partly confounded the zero-insertion analyses. Out-of-frame TCR alpha sharing observed in monozygotic twins exceeded model estimates. Abundant beta clonotypes from cord blood had fewer insertions, unlike memory repertoires, which showed none.

This clonotype appeared many times. Antigen: not known. V was clipped by 6 bases and J by 8 bases, with 11 bases between them. This CDR3 region has 12 residues. CDR1 and CDR2 from the germline V gene are ENHRY and SYGVKD. Addition of a universal primer site occurred through template switching, and cDNA carried unique molecular identifiers. TCRdb itself ran the 5' RACE reads through MiXCR, one entry per CDR3 protein. Of 420,000 or so distinct CDR3 sequences listed, around 18% are singletons. The sequencing input was naive T cells sorted from blood. The origin of this receptor is a man aged 50 to 59 in good health. This chain joins TRBV10-3 and TRBJ2-1, with D possibly TRBD2 on 5 matching bases. CDR3 bases: TGTGCCATCAGCCCCGGGGAACATGAGCAGTTCTTC. Its translation is CAISPGEHEQFF.